This T cell receptor beta chain was sequenced during a study of PD-L1 blockade in urothelial cancer listed by TCRdb under 2017. Background for the entire study: Every patient began therapy around 2014 and was given atezolizumab 1,200 mg intravenously every 3 weeks. About nine tenths of the roughly 29 patients were identified as males with urothelial cancer of bladder origin, and a prior smoking history was reported by 18 of 29 patients. An ECOG performance status of 0 or 1 was recorded for the patients, and 0 to 3 prior chemotherapy regimens had been received by the patients. Blood samples were analyzed at two time points: 3 weeks after treatment start (second dose) and 6 weeks after treatment start. Blood samples gave a median of approximately 150,000 T cells and roughly 83,000 unique TCRs, with a median clonality of about 0.078. The study was an exploratory multi-omic analysis of somatic, immune and clinical correlates of response to PD-L1 blockade with atezolizumab in urothelial cancer. Pretreatment tumor samples, along with matched peripheral blood serially collected before and after atezolizumab treatment, were subjected to TCR sequencing. Durable clinical benefit was defined as a progression-free survival longer than 6 months, and TCR features were additionally tested against progression-free survival and overall survival. In the same patients, whole exome sequencing and RNA sequencing of pretreatment tumors were performed in addition to TCR sequencing. Durable clinical benefit was achieved by nine patients and was not achieved by 20 patients. Some 30 patients had pretreatment blood TCR-seq, some 25 had at least one posttreatment blood collection, and some 25 had tumor TCR-seq. Overall study outcomes, separate from this receptor: A pretreatment peripheral blood TCR clonality below the median was linked to improved progression-free and overall survival. At 3 weeks after the start of treatment, tumor-associated TCR clones in peripheral blood had expanded more in patients with durable benefit (n of about 20, p = 0.022). Small sample size (n ≈ 29) and many exploratory analyses mean the results are intended to be hypothesis-generating.

The time point label of this sample denotes: pretreatment peripheral blood. The cohort comprised nearly 30 patients with locally advanced or metastatic urothelial carcinoma treated at Memorial Sloan Kettering on a trial protocol. Peripheral blood mononuclear cells were collected pretreatment and during treatment, with between 1 and 8 total time points per patient. The Qiagen DNeasy Blood extraction kit was used to purify genomic DNA from total PBMCs and tumor samples. PBMCs were collected pretreatment and during treatment and were isolated and stored as previously described. Each PCR received spiked-in synthetic TCR analog templates so that absolute template abundance could be estimated from read counts. The immunoSEQ assay used bias-controlled V and J gene primers to amplify TCRbeta CDR3 regions from genomic DNA. Sequencing of rearranged TCRbeta segments was done at approximately 20X coverage. Per the authors' processing: Clustering was used to correct sequencing errors, and CDR3s were annotated against IMGT so that V, D and J genes could be assigned. Out-of-frame and stop-codon sequences were excluded, and only productive TCRbeta rearrangements were used in downstream analyses. To compute clonality, Shannon entropy was normalized by the log of the number of unique productive sequences and then subtracted from one. Fisher's exact test with Benjamini-Hochberg correction, at a threshold of adjusted p below 0.01, was used to find clones that differed between time points or between blood and tumor. In TCRdb, the immuneACCESS table is reduced to in-frame sequences with V and J assigned. These tables do not hold every clone; where another copy was compared, an unresolved V gene accounts for under half, and the others remain unexplained. V and J calls and clone size are as listed in that table; D and trimming were resolved from the DNA. In this sample the table shows some 65,000 clones, 65% to 90% of which occur a single time. The ten biggest clones cover 3.2% of the sample.

From cysteine to phenylalanine, the CDR3 is 15 amino acids long. Of the read, only the CDR3 DNA is kept; its 45 bases are in frame from base 1. According to the germline V gene, CDR1 reads KGHSH and CDR2 reads LQKENI. Germline trimming: 4 bases from V, 4 bases from J; junction bases outside gene matches: 8. For this clone: It has no known antigen specificity. The record has no base qualities; no much larger clone is one base away.

This receptor was identified in a man aged 70 or older with urothelial cancer. The sequencing here drew on PBMCs, taken around atezolizumab (anti-PD-L1) treatment. The chain was built from TRBV18 and TRBJ2-7; TRBD2 matches 9 bases in the middle. The DNA is TGTGCCAGCTCACGGGCTAGCGGGACCGTGTACGAGCAGTACTTC. Protein translation: CASSRASGTVYEQYF.